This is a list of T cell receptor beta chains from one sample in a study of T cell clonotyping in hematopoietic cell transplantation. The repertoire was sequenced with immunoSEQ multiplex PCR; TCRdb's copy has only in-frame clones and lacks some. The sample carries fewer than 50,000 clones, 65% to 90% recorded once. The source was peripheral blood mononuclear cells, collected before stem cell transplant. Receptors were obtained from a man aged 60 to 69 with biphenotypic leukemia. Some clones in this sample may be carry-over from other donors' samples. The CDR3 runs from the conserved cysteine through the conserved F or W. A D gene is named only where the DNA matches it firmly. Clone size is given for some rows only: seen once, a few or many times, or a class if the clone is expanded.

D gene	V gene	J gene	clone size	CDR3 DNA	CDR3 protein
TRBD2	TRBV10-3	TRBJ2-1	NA	TGTGCCATCAGTGAGCTAGCGGGAGGGCCATCCTACAATGAGCAGTTCTTC	CAISELAGGPSYNEQFF
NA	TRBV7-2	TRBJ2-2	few	TGTGCCAGCAGAGGACTCCCGTATAGCTCTCTAGGGAACACCGGGGAGCTGTTTTTT	CASRGLPYSSLGNTGELFF
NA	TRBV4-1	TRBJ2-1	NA	TGCGCCAGCAGACCTACTAGCTCCCAAACGATTGAGCAGTTCTTC	CASRPTSSQTIEQFF
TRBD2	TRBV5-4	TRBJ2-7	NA	TGTGCCAGCAGCAAGACTAGCGGAAACTACGAGCAGTACTTC	CASSKTSGNYEQYF
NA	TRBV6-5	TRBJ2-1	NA	TGTGCCAGCAGTACGCGTGCGGGTCACAATGAGCAGTTCTTC	CASSTRAGHNEQFF
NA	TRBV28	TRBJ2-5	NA	TGTGCCAGCAGTCTAGGTGGGAACCAAGAGACCCAGTACTTC	CASSLGGNQETQYF
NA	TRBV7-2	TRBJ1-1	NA	TGTGCCAGCAGCGTCCACCAGAACACTGAAGCTTTCTTT	CASSVHQNTEAFF
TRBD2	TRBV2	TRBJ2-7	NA	TGTGCCAGCAGTGGAGGAACTAGCGGGAGGGGCGAGCAGTACTTC	CASSGGTSGRGEQYF
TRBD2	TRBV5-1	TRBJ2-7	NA	TGCGCCAGCAGCGGGAGGACTAGCGGGAGTTACGAGCAGTACTTC	CASSGRTSGSYEQYF
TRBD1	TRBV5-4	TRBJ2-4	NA	TGTGCCAGCAGCTTGACACCGACAGGGGAGAACATTCAGTACTTC	CASSLTPTGENIQYF
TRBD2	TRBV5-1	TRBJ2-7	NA	TGCGCCAGCAGCTTACGGCGGGAGGGTATGCAGTACTTC	CASSLRREGMQYF
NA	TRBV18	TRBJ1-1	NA	TGTGCCAGCTCACCATGGTCGGCGGGGGCCCTGAACACTGAAGCTTTCTTT	CASSPWSAGALNTEAFF
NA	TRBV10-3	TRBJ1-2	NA	TGTGCCATCAGTAGGGTATTCGTTAGAGAGATTAACTATGGCTACACCTTC	CAISRVFVREINYGYTF
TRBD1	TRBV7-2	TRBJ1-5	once	TGTGCCAGCAGCTTATTTCAGGGGACAGGCTACAATCAGCCCCAGCATTTT	CASSLFQGTGYNQPQHF
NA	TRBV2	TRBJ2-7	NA	TGTGCCAGCAGTGCCGGGGGTTCTTACGAGCAGTACTTC	CASSAGGSYEQYF
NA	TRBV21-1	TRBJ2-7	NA	TGTGCCAGCAGCAAACGGTATACTAGACCCGAGCAGTACTTC	CASSKRYTRPEQYF
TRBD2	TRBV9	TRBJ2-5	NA	TGTGCCAGCAGCGGCGGGACTAGCGGGAGCCAAGAGACCCAGTACTTC	CASSGGTSGSQETQYF
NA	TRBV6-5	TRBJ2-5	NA	TGTGCCAGCAGCCTAGACAGGAGCCAAGAGACCCAGTACTTC	CASSLDRSQETQYF
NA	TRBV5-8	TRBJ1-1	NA	TGTGCCAGCAGCTTGGGACCCTCCACTGAAGCTTTCTTT	CASSLGPSTEAFF
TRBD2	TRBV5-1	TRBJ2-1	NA	TGCGCCAGCAGTCCTGTAGCGGGAGGGGGGTACAATGAGCAGTTCTTC	CASSPVAGGGYNEQFF
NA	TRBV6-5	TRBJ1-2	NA	TGTGCCACCTCACGAGGAGGGGCAGTCAACTATGGCTACACCTTC	CATSRGGAVNYGYTF
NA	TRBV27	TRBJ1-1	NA	TGTGCCAGCAGTTTCTATCGTGGGGGGCCTTTGACAGCTTTCTTT	CASSFYRGGPLTAFF
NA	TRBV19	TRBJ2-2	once	TGTGCCAGTAGTATATTCACCGGGGAGCTGTTTTTT	CASSIFTGELFF
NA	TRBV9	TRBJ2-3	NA	TGTGCCAGCGCTTACACAGATACGCAGTATTTT	CASAYTDTQYF
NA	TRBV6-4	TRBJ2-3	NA	TGTGCCAGCAGTGACCCCGGGACCACCACAGATACGCAGTATTTT	CASSDPGTTTDTQYF
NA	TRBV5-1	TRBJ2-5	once	TGCGCCACCCGGCTAGGCGTCCGTGGGGAGACCCAGTACTTC	CATRLGVRGETQYF
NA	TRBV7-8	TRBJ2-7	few	TGTGCCAGCAGCTTATTTGGGACACGCTACGAGCAGTACTTC	CASSLFGTRYEQYF
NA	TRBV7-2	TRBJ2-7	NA	TGTGCCAGCGGCTTCCCCGGGTCGATAGAGGACGAGCAGTACTTC	CASGFPGSIEDEQYF
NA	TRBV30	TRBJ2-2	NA	TGTGCCTGGATAAGTAACGAGGGGGGGCGGAACGGGGAGCTGTTTTTT	CAWISNEGGRNGELFF
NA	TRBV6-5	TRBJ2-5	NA	TGTGCCAGCATGGAGTTTTCGGAGACCCAGTACTTC	CASMEFSETQYF
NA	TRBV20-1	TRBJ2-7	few	TGCAGTGCTAGTCAGAACTACGAGCAGTACTTC	CSASQNYEQYF
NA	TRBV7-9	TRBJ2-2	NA	TGTGCCAGCAGCTTAACCGGGACAAGGGGTCCGAGGAACACCGGGGAGCTGTTTTTT	CASSLTGTRGPRNTGELFF